Detailed here is one T cell receptor beta chain. The antigen is unknown. Germline V gene data show CDR1 as MNHGY and CDR2 as SVAAGI. The CDR3 is 15 residues long. V lost 3 bases and J lost 2, with 14 bases in between. This entry belongs to a study of T cells in Graves' hyperthyroidism and ophthalmopathy. Among ophthalmopathy patients, the Clinical Activity Score reached at least 3, the NOSPECS grade reached at least 4, and duration remained under 3 months. Clinical symptoms, serum thyroxine and TRAb, thyroid ultrasound and orbital computed tomography were used for the diagnoses. Each 10 ml fresh peripheral blood draw supplied the PBMCs. The investigators amplified TCR beta CDR3 regions from RNA transcripts. HTBI primers were used for first-round RT-PCR of the TCR CDR3. TCRdb used MiXCR to reprocess the multiplex PCR reads, holding one entry per CDR3 protein. The table lists 200,000 to 250,000 distinct CDR3 sequences, about 15% of them singletons.

Whole-study results and caveats: Most clonotypes expanded in the thyroid (above 0.001) were also present in blood.

The chain combines TRBV6-9 with TRBJ2-7, with D unresolved. Sequenced material: blood. The TCR sequence derives from a woman aged 18-30 years with Graves' ophthalmopathy. The CDR3 sequence: CASSYPIGRTYEQYF. The CDR3 DNA reads TGTGCCAGCAGTTACCCGATCGGCAGGACCTACGAGCAGTACTTC.